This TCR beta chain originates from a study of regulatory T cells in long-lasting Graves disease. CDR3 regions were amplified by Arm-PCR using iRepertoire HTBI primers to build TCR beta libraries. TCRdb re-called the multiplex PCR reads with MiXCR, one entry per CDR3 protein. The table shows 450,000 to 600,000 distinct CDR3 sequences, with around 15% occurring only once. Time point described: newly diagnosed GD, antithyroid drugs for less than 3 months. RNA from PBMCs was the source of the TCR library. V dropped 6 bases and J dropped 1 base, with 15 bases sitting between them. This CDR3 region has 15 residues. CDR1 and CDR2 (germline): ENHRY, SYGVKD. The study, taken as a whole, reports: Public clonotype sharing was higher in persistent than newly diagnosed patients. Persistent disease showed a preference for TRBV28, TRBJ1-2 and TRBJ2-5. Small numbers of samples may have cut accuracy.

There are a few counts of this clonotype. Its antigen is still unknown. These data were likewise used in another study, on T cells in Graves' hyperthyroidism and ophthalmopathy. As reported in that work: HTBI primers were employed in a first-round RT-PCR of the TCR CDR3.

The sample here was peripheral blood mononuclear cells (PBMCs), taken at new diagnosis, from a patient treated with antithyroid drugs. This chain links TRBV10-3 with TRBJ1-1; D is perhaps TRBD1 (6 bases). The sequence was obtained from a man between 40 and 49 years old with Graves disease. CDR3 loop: CAISLRDTTNTEAFF. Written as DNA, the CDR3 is TGTGCCATCAGCCTCCGGGACACCACGAACACTGAAGCTTTCTTT.